The 2 T cell receptor beta chains below were found in one sample sequenced in a study of CD8 T cells in Susac syndrome. An input of roughly 0.5 to 1 ug of RNA was subjected to reverse transcription using random hexamers. TCRdb re-analysed the immunoSEQ multiplex PCR reads in MiXCR, keeping a single row per CDR3 protein. This table holds around 150,000 distinct CDR3 sequences, around 94% found once. The sample was CD4+ T cells from PBMCs. The source of these receptors is a human donor in good health.

The chain joins TRBV12-3 or TRBV12-4 to TRBJ1-1; maybe TRBD1 (6 bases). Trimming removed 5 bases at V and 8 bases at J, with 21 bases between. CDR3 length: 15 amino acids. The CDR3 sequence: CASSTSQGPAREAFF. In DNA form, the CDR3 reads TGTGCCAGCAGTACGAGTCAGGGGCCGGCGAGGGAAGCTTTCTTT.

The chain employs TRBV9 and TRBJ2-3; 12 positions match TRBD2. CDR3 length: 17 amino acids. The ends lost 0 bases at V and 5 bases at J; junction bases unmatched: 7. Per germline, CDR1 SGDLS and CDR2 YYNGEE. The DNA of the CDR3 is TGTGCCAGCAGCGTAGCCCCTAGCGGGGGGGCCGAAGATACGCAGTATTTT. As protein: CASSVAPSGGAEDTQYF.